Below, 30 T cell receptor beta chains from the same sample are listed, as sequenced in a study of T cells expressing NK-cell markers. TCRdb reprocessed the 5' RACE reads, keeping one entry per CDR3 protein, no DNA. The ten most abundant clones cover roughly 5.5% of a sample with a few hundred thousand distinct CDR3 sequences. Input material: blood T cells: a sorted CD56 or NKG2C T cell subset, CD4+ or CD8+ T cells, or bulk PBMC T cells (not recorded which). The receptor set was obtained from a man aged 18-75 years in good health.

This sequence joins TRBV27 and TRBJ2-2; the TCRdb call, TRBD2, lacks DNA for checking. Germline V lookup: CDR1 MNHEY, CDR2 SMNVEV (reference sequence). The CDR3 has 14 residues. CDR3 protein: CARSWGEDTGELFF.

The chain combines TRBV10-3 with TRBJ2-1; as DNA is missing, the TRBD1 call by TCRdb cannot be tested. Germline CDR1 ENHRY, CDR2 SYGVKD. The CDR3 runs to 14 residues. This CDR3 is CAIRGQGSYNEQFF.

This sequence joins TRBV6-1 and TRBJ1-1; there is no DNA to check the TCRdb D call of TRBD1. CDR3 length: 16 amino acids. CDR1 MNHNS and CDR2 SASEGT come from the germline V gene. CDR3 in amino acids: CASSRARTTMNTEAFF.

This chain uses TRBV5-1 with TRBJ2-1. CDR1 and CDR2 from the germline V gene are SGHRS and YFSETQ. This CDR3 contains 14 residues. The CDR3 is CASSLLVGRDEQFF.

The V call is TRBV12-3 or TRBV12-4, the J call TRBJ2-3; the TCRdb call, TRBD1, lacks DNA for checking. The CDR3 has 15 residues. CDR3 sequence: CAYYSWGQVTDTQYF.

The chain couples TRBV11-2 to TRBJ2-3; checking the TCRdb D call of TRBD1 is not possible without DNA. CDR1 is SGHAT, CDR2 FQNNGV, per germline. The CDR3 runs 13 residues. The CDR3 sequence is CASSTSTGFTQYF.

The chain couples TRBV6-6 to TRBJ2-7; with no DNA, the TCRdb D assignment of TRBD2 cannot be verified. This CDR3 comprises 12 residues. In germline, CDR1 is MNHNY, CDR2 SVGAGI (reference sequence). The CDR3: CASKLLEGEQYF.

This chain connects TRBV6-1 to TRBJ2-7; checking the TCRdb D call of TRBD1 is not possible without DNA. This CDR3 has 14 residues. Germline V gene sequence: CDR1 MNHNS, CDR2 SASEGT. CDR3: CATGPGQGSHEQYF.

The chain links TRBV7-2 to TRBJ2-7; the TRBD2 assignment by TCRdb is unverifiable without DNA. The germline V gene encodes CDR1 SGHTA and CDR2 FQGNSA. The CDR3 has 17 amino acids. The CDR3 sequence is CASSRASMRGNFYEQYF. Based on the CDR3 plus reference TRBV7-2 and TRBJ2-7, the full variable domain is GAGVSQSPSNKVTEKGKDVELRCDPISGHTALYWYRQSLGQGLEFLIYFQGNSAPDKSGLPSDRFSAERTGGSVSTLTIQRTQQEDSAVYLCASSRASMRGNFYEQYFGPGTRLTVT.

This CDR3 reads CASSRMGLAGGTYEQYF. The chain is built from TRBV14 and TRBJ2-7; the D call of TRBD2 rests on TCRdb alone, since no DNA is present to check it. CDR3 length: 17 residues. Germline V gene data show CDR1 as SGHDN and CDR2 as FVKESK.

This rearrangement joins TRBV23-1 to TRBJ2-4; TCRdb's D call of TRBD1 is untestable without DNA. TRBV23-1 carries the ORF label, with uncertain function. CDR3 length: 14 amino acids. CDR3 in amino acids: CASNRVLAKNIQYF.

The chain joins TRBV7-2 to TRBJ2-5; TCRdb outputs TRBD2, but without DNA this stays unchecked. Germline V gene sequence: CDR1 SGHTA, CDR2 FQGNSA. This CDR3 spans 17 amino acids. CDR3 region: CASSPRGLAGGPQTQYF. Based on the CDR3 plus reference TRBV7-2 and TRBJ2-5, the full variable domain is GAGVSQSPSNKVTEKGKDVELRCDPISGHTALYWYRQSLGQGLEFLIYFQGNSAPDKSGLPSDRFSAERTGGSVSTLTIQRTQQEDSAVYLCASSPRGLAGGPQTQYFGPGTRLLVL.

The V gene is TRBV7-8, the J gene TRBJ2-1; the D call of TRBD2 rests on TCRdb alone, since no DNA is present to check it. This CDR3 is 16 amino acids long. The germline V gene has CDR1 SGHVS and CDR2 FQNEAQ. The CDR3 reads CASRNLGLAGGNEQFF.

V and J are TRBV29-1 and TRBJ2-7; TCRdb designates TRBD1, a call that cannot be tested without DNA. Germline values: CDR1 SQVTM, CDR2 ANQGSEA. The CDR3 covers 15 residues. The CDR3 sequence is CSVELGTGSSYEQYF.

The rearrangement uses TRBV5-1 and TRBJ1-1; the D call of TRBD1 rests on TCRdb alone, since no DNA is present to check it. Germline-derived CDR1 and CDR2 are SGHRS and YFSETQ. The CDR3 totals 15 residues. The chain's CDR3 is CASSSTGTGVPMAFF. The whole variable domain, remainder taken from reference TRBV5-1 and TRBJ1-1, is KAGVTQTPRYLIKTRGQQVTLSCSPISGHRSVSWYQQTPGQGLQFLFEYFSETQRNKGNFPGRFSGRQFSNSRSEMNVSTLELGDSALYLCASSSTGTGVPMAFFGQGTRLTVV.

CDR3 residues: CASSSGHRFVGITDTQYF. The J gene is TRBJ2-3, the V gene TRBV11-1; the D call of TRBD1 rests on TCRdb alone, since no DNA is present to check it. The germline gives CDR1 SGHAT, CDR2 FQDESV (reference sequence). The CDR3 loop spans 18 amino acids.

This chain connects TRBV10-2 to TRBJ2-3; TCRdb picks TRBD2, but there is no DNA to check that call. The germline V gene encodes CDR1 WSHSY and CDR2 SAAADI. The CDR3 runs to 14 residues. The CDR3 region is CASTTTSGGTTQYF.

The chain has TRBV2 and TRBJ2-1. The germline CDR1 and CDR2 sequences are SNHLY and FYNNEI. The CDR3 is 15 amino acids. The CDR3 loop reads CASSPEDGINNEQFF.

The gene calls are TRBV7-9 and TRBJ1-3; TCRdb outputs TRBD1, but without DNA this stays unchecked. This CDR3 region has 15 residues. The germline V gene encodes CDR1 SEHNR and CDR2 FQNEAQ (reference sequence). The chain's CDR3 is CASSLVSQGGNTIYF.

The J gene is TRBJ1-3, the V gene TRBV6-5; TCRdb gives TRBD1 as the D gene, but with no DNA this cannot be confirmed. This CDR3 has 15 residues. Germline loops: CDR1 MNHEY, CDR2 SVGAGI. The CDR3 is CASSYSRDRVNTIYF.

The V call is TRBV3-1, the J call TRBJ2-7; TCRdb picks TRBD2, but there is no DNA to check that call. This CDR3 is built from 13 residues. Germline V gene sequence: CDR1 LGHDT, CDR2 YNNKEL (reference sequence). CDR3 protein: CASSSSGGSEQYF.

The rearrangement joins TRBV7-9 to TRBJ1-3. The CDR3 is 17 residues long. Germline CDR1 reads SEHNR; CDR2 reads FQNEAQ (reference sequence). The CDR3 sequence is CASSPTNPGSSGNTIYF.

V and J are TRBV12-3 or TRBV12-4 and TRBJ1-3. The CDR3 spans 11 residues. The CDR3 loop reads CASSPANTIYF.

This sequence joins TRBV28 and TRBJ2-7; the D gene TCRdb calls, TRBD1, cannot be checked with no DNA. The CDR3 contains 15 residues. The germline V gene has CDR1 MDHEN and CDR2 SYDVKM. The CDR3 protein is CASSFSAGQGANEYF.

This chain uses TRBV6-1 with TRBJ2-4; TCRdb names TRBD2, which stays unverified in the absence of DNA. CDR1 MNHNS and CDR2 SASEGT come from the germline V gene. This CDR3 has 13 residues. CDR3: CASSVLSRDIQYF.

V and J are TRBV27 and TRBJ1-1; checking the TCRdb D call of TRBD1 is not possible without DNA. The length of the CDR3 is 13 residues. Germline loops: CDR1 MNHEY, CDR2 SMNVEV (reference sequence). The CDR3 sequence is CASSYDRARVAFF.

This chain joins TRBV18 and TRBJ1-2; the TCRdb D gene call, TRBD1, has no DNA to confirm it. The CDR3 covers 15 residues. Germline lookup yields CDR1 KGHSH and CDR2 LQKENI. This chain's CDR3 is CASSPVAPPRYGYTF. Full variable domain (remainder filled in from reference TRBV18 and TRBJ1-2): NAGVMQNPRHLVRRRGQEARLRCSPMKGHSHVYWYRQLPEEGLKFMVYLQKENIIDESGMPKERFSAEFPKEGPSILRIQQVVRGDSAAYFCASSPVAPPRYGYTFGSGTRLTVV.

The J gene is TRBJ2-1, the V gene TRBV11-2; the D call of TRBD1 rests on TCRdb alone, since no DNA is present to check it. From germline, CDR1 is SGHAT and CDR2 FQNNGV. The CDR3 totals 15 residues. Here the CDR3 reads CASSLAPGLGNEQFF.

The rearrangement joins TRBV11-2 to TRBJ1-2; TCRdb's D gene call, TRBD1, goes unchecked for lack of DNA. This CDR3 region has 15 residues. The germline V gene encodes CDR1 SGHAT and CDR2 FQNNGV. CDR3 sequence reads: CASSFSTSRVDGYTF.

CDR3 sequence reads: CSSRDRNYEQYF. The J gene is TRBJ2-7, the V gene TRBV29-1; TCRdb proposes TRBD1, but this gene call is untestable without DNA. Germline V lookup: CDR1 SQVTM, CDR2 ANQGSEA. The CDR3 has 12 amino acids.